The 9 T cell receptor beta chains presented below share a single source sample, sequenced in a study of technical replicates of blood from a few donors (dated by TCRdb to about 2017). Libraries came from the immunoSEQ multiplex PCR assay. Held by TCRdb, this immuneACCESS table contains in-frame sequences only and omits some clones. Under half of the omission traces to an unresolved V gene where checked; the cause of the rest is unknown. Here the sample has 60,000 to 85,000 clones; roughly 90% occur a single time. The ten largest clones capture about 0.4% of the sample. The sample taken for sequencing was T cells isolated from PBMCs. All receptors come from a human donor in good health.

The chain has TRBV29-1 and TRBJ2-1, with TRBD2 identical over 15 bases. Germline trimming cut 8 bases from V and 7 bases from J; bases unmatched to any gene: 9. CDR1 SQVTM and CDR2 ANQGSEA come from the germline V gene. The CDR3 has 15 residues. CDR3 residues: CSLGLAGGYTNEQFF. The CDR3 nucleotides are TGCAGCCTGGGACTAGCGGGAGGATATACTAATGAGCAGTTCTTC.

The rearrangement uses TRBV5-4 and TRBJ2-1, with 13 bases matching TRBD2. The CDR3 has 20 residues. Germline values: CDR1 SGHNT, CDR2 YYREEE (reference sequence). With 3 bases clipped from V and 2 bases from J, the junction kept 14 bases outside the gene matches. The CDR3 nucleotides are TGTGCCAGCAGCTCTCCGGGACTAGCGGGACTAAGACTAACCTACAATGAGCAGTTCTTC. This gives the protein CASSSPGLAGLRLTYNEQFF.

The V and J genes are TRBV7-2 and TRBJ2-3, with 7 bases lining up with TRBD2. V lost 2 bases, J lost 3 bases, and 17 bases stayed unmatched. Germline V lookup: CDR1 SGHTA, CDR2 FQGNSA. The CDR3 is made up of 19 amino acids. The CDR3: CASSLRLADRVWETDTQYF. The CDR3 region has the DNA TGTGCCAGCAGCTTACGGCTAGCGGATAGAGTGTGGGAGACAGATACGCAGTATTTT.

The genes are TRBV30 and TRBJ1-1; D gene ambiguous. Trimming shortened V by 5 bases and J by 0 bases, and 7 bases separated the two germline ends. CDR1 GTSNPN and CDR2 SVGIG come from the germline V gene (reference sequence). CDR3 size: 12 residues. The CDR3 here is CAWAGLNTEAFF. The CDR3 region has the DNA TGTGCCTGGGCGGGCCTGAACACTGAAGCTTTCTTT.

This clone was counted between two and nine times. The gene calls are TRBV6-1 and TRBJ2-2; the match to TRBD1 covers 9 bases. Germline assignment: CDR1 MNHNS and CDR2 SASEGT. The junction had 5 bases not matched to a gene; V was cut back by 8 bases and J by 4 bases. The CDR3 has 14 amino acids. The CDR3 loop reads CASHGTGLTGELFF. CDR3 coding DNA: TGTGCCAGCCACGGGACAGGGCTCACCGGGGAGCTGTTTTTT.

The chain has TRBV19 and TRBJ2-7; 11 bases align to TRBD1. V gave up 10 bases and J gave up 3 bases; unmatched junction bases: 14. The CDR3 totals 16 residues. The germline gives CDR1 LNHDA, CDR2 SQIVND (reference sequence). The DNA of the CDR3 is TGTGCCACTACGGTGGGGGTCGGGACAGGGGGCTACGAGCAGTACTTC. This sequence encodes CATTVGVGTGGYEQYF. The variable domain in full, completed from reference TRBV19 and TRBJ2-7, reads DGGITQSPKYLFRKEGQNVTLSCEQNLNHDAMYWYRQDPGQGLRLIYYSQIVNDFQKGDIAEGYSVSREKKESFPLTVTSAQKNPTAFYLCATTVGVGTGGYEQYFGPGTRLTVT.

The chain carries TRBV18 and TRBJ2-7; 7 bases line up with TRBD1. Germline V CDR1 and CDR2: KGHSH, LQKENI. This CDR3 contains 15 residues. Trimming removed 1 base from V and 1 base from J; junction bases left unmatched: 4. This CDR3 reads CASSPLGGASYEQYF. CDR3 nucleotides: TGTGCCAGCTCACCACTAGGGGGCGCATCCTACGAGCAGTACTTC. Filled out from reference TRBV18 and TRBJ2-7, the complete variable domain reads NAGVMQNPRHLVRRRGQEARLRCSPMKGHSHVYWYRQLPEEGLKFMVYLQKENIIDESGMPKERFSAEFPKEGPSILRIQQVVRGDSAAYFCASSPLGGASYEQYFGPGTRLTVT.

The gene calls are TRBV28 and TRBJ1-5, with 8 bases aligning to TRBD1. Trimming removed 5 bases from V and 2 bases from J; junction bases left unmatched: 14. The CDR3 extends over 18 amino acids. The V gene's germline CDR1 is MDHEN and CDR2 SYDVKM. The CDR3 sequence is CASSPFSGAGGRNQPQHF. For the CDR3, the DNA is TGTGCCAGCAGTCCCTTCAGCGGGGCAGGGGGCCGCAATCAGCCCCAGCATTTT.

The V gene is TRBV10-1, the J gene TRBJ1-3; 10 positions agree with TRBD1. The V gene's germline CDR1 is WNHNN and CDR2 SYGVQD (reference sequence). With 8 bases clipped from V and 2 bases from J, the junction kept 0 bases outside the gene matches. This CDR3 contains 13 residues. As DNA, the CDR3 is TGCGCCAGCGGGACAGGGGCTGGAAACACCATATATTTT. Residues: CASGTGAGNTIYF.